This TCR beta chain was captured in a study of graft-versus-host responses after intestinal transplantation. Study overall: Among the recipients, all got anti-thymocyte globulin induction and then tacrolimus and steroids for around 3 years.

Per the germline V gene, CDR1 is GTSNPN and CDR2 is SVGIG (reference sequence). V lost 0 bases, J lost 6 bases, and 12 bases lay in between. The CDR3 consists of 13 residues. The data were produced by immunoSEQ multiplex PCR, yet TCRdb's version contains in-frame clones alone and is incomplete. This repertoire shows around 36,000 clones, more than 90% found once; its top ten account for about 0.22%. Of note for this clone: Its antigen is as yet unknown.

This specimen consisted of unstimulated CD8+ T cells sorted from spleen or lymph node cells, obtained before transplant. This sequence was found in a human donor who was the organ donor for an intestinal transplant. The chain combines TRBV30 with TRBJ2-7, with D possibly matching TRBD2 (6 bases). The CDR3: CAWSVREGGEQYF. The CDR3 DNA is TGTGCCTGGAGTGTACGCGAGGGAGGCGAGCAGTACTTC.